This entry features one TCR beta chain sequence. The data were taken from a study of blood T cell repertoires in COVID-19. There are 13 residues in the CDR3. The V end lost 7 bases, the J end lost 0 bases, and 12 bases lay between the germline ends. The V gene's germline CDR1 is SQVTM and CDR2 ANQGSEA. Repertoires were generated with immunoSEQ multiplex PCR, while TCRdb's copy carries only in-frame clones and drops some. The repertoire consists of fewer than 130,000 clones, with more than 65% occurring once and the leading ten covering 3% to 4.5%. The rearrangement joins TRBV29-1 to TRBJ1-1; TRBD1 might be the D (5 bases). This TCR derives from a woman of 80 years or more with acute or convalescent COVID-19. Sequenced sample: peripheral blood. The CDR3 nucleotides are TGCAGCGGTGGGGGGACCGTGAACACTGAAGCTTTCTTT. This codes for CSGGGTVNTEAFF.